This T cell receptor (beta chain) was captured in a study of T cell repertoires in cytomegalovirus infection (dated by TCRdb to 2018 to 2020). Background on the whole study: Recently identified HLA-C-restricted CMV epitopes, whose presentation resists viral immunomodulation, were targeted by peptide stimulations together with well-studied HLA-B-restricted epitopes. The HLA type of each donor mattered for the analysis, because public TCR beta signatures pointed to carriage of CMV infection along with the matching HLA type. Beyond this particular receptor, the publication reports: The ex vivo response was dominated by HLA-C-restricted CMV-specific TCR beta clonotypes, and the single most frequent clonotype in two of eight donors was supplied by these HLA-C-restricted clonotypes. Carriers of CMV infection plus the relevant HLA type were discriminated by the cumulative frequency of public TCR beta family members in the study cohort and in an independent approximately 360-donor cohort.

Via the germline V gene (reference sequence), CDR1 is LNHDA and CDR2 SQIVND. Germline trimming amounts to 7 bases on V and 7 bases on J, with 11 as the count of junction bases outside the gene matches. Inclusive of the bounding cysteine and phenylalanine, the CDR3 is 14 residues long. Only CDR3 DNA is held: 42 bases, read in frame from base 1. Concerning this clonotype itself: It has no known antigen specificity. The record has no base qualities; no much larger clone is one base away.

Sequencing was performed on an Illumina HiSeq 1500. In TCRdb, the public reads were trimmed at Q25 with fastp and aligned with MiXCR, with productive beta chains retained. One record per CDR3 amino acid sequence lists the most common genes and DNA. In this sample the table shows fewer than 950,000 distinct CDR3 sequences, less than 35% of which occur a single time. Over 10% of the sample is held by the ten biggest clonotypes. The intended sense of this specimen's treatment or condition label: in vitro stimulation with specific CMV peptide epitopes to enrich CMV-specific T cells. The chain is assembled from TRBV19 and TRBJ1-1, with 8 bases aligning to TRBD1. The receptor's source is a human donor in good health (CMV status not recorded). Some clones in this sample may be carry-over from other donors' samples. The sample was cultured CD8+ T cells from PBMCs, taken from culture after CMV antigen stimulation. The CDR3: CASIPPGTGDEAFF. The sequenced DNA: TGTGCCAGTATCCCCCCCGGGACAGGCGATGAAGCTTTCTTT.